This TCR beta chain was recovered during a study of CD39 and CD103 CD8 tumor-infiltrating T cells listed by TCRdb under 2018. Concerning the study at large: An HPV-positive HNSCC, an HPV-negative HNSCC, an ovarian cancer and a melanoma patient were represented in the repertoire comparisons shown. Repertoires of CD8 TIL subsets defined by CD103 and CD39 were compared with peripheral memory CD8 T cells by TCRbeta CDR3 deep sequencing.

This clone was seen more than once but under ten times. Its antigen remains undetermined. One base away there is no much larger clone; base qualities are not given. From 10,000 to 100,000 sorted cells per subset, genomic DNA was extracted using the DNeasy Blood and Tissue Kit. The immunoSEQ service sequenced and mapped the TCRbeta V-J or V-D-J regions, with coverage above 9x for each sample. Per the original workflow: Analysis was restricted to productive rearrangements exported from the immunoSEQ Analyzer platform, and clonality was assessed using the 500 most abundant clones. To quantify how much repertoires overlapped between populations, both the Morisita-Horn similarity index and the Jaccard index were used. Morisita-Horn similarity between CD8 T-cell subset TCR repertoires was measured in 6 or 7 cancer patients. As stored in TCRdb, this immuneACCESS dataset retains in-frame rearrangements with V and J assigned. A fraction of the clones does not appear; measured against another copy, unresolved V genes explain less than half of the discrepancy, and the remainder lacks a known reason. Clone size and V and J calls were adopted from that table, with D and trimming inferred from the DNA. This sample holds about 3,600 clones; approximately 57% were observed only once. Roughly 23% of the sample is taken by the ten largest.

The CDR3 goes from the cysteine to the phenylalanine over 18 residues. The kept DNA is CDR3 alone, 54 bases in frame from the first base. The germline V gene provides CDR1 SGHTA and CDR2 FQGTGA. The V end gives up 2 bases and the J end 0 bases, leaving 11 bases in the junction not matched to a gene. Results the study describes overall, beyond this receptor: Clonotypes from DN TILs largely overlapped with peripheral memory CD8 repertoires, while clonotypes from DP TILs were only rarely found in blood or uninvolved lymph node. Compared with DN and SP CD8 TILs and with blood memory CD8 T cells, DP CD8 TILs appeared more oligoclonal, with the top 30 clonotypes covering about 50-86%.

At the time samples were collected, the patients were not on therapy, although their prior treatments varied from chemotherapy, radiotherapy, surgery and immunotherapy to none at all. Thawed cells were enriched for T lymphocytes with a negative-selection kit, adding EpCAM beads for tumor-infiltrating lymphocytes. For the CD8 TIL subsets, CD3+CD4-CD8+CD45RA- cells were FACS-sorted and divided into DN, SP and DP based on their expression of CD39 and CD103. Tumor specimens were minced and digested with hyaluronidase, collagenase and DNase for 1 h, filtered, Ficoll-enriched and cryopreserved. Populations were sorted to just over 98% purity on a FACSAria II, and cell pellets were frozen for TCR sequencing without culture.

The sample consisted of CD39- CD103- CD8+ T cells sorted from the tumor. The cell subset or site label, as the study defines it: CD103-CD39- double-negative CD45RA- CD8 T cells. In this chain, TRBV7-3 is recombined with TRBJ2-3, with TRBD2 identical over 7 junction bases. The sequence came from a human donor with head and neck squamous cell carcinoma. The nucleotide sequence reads TGTGCCAGCAGCTTATATGGCGGGGGAAATCCTAGCACAGATACGCAGTATTTT. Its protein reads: CASSLYGGGNPSTDTQYF.